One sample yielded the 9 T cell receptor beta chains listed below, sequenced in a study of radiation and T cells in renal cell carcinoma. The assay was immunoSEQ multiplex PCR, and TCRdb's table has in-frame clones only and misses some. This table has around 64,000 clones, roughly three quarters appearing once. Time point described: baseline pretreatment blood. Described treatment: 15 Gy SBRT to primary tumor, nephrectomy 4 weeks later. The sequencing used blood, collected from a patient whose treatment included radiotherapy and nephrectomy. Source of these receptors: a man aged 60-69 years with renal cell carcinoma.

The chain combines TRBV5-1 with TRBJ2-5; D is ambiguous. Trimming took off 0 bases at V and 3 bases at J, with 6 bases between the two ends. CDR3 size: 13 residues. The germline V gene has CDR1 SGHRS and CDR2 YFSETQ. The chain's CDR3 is CASSLELEETQYF. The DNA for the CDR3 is TGCGCCAGCAGCTTGGAACTGGAAGAGACCCAGTACTTC.

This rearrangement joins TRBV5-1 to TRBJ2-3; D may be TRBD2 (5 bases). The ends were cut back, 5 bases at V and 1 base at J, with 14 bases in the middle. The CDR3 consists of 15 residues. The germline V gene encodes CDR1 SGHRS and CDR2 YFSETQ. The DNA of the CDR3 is TGCGCCAGCAGTGCGGGCGTGGTACGCACAGATACGCAGTATTTT. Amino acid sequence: CASSAGVVRTDTQYF.

CDR3 loop: CASSIRAGGPYEQYF. CDR3 DNA sequence: TGTGCCAGTAGTATCCGAGCGGGGGGGCCCTACGAGCAGTACTTC. The gene calls are TRBV19 and TRBJ2-7, with 10 bases identical to TRBD2. In germline, CDR1 is LNHDA, CDR2 SQIVND (reference sequence). The CDR3 is made up of 15 amino acids. The V segment lost 3 bases and the J segment 2 bases; nucleotides outside the gene matches: 4.

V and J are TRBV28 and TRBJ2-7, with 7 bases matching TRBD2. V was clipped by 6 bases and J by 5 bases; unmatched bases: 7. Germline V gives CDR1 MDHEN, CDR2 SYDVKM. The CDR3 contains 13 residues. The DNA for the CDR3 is TGTGCCAGCAGCCGCGTGGGGGGGGACGAGCAGTACTTC. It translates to CASSRVGGDEQYF.

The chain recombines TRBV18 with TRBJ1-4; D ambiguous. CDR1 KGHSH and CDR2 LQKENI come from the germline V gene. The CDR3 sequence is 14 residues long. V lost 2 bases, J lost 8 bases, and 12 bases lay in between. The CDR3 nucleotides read TGTGCCAGCTCACCAACATTGGGGTACGAAAAACTGTTTTTT. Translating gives CASSPTLGYEKLFF. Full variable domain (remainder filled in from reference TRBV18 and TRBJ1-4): NAGVMQNPRHLVRRRGQEARLRCSPMKGHSHVYWYRQLPEEGLKFMVYLQKENIIDESGMPKERFSAEFPKEGPSILRIQQVVRGDSAAYFCASSPTLGYEKLFFGSGTQLSVL.

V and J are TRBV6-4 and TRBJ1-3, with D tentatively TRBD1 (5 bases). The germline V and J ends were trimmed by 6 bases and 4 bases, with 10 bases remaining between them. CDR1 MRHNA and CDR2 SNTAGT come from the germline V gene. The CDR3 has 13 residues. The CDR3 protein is CASSRDGGNTIYF. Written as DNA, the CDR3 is TGTGCCAGCAGCCGGGACGGGGGAAACACCATATATTTT.

CDR3 DNA sequence: TGTGCCAGCAGTTTAGTGGGGGACAAAGCTTTCTTT. Protein: CASSLVGDKAFF. The V and J genes are TRBV28 and TRBJ1-1; D possibly corresponds to TRBD1 (6 bases). Trimming stripped 2 bases from V and 9 bases from J, with 10 bases between. Germline loops: CDR1 MDHEN, CDR2 SYDVKM. CDR3 length equals 12 residues.

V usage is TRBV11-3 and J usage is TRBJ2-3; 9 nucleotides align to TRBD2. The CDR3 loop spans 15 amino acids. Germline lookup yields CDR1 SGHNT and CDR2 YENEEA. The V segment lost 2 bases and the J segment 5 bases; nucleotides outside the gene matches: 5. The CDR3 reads CASSLTSGSGDTQYF. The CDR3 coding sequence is TGTGCCAGCAGCTTAACTAGCGGGTCGGGAGATACGCAGTATTTT. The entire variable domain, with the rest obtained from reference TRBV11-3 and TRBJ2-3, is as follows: EAGVVQSPRYKIIEKKQPVAFWCNPISGHNTLYWYLQNLGQGPELLIRYENEEAVDDSQLPKDRFSAERLKGVDSTLKIQPAELGDSAVYLCASSLTSGSGDTQYFGPGTRLTVL.

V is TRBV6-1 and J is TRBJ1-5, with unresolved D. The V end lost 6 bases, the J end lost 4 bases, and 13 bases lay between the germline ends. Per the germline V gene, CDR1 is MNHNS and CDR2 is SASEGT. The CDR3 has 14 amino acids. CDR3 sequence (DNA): TGTGCCAGCAGACTTGATACATCAAATCAGCCCCAGCATTTT. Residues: CASRLDTSNQPQHF.